Detailed here is one TCR beta chain. This clone appeared once. Its antigen remains unidentified. No base qualities exist here, and no much larger clone lies one base off it. This sample stems from a study of T cell responses to AZD1222 COVID-19 vaccine (dated by TCRdb to about 2021). In the study overall: Because spike-specific TCR depth and breadth did not differ between the two schedules, AZD1222 recipients who got a second dose at roughly 4 weeks were pooled with those who got a second dose at roughly 12 weeks. Trial participants were enrolled by age into subgroups of 18-55, 56-69 and 70-plus years, and around 150, 29 and 61 TCR-sequenced participants, respectively, were included in these subgroups. A total of over 230 trial participants underwent TCR sequencing, of whom some 210 received two doses of AZD1222 and around 25 received two doses of the MenACWY control vaccine. The research as a whole found: Because no day 14 peak-response samples were available, the repertoires could be characterized only after the peak T cell response. In the small 56-69-year group, the increase in depth fell short of significance, most likely because of low power. Epitopes outside the regions mutated in the B.1.351 and B.1.1.7 variants were reportedly recognized by nearly half of the unique spike-specific TCRs. The vaccine-associated CD4 TCRs covered the entire spike protein, and the dominant responses fell in regions 160-218 and 743-854. Spike-specific TCR breadth and depth rose significantly after two AZD1222 doses compared with day 0 and with MenACWY recipients. Conclusions about previously exposed vaccinees are limited because only five or six AZD1222 recipients were SARS-CoV-2 seropositive at baseline. Participants were mostly white British, with more females than males. The authors suggested clonal diversity may have been underestimated.

The CDR3, cysteine through phenylalanine, is 15 amino acids long. Of all the DNA, just the CDR3 is kept, 45 bases in frame from base 1. The germline V gene specifies SGHVS as CDR1 and FNYEAQ as CDR2. V has 5 bases trimmed and J has 0 bases trimmed; junction bases matching no gene number 6. The CDR3 regions of human TCRbeta chains were analyzed by immunosequencing. In the authors' own workflow: Repertoire TCRs were matched against a reference library of SARS-CoV-2-specific TCRs generated with the MIRA antigen-specificity platform. Breadth meant the fraction of unique TCRs that were SARS-CoV-2-associated, whereas depth meant the fraction of total T cells that were SARS-CoV-2-associated. Using the MIRA data, each spike-specific TCR was mapped to the spike region that the TCR reacts to and placed in a CD4 or CD8 class. Log10-transformed breadth and depth values were compared by one-way ANOVA with Sidak's multiple comparisons tests. Held by TCRdb, this immuneACCESS table contains in-frame sequences only and omits some clones. Under half of the omission traces to an unresolved V gene where checked; the cause of the rest is unknown. V and J calls plus clone size are reproduced from that table; the DNA served to infer D and trimming. The sample data list approximately 200,000 clones, and 88% of these were observed just once. Of the sample, about 8% falls within the top ten clones.

The time point label, read with the paper, signifies: baseline before first vaccination. The vaccinee samples were drawn from two UK trials, COV001 and COV002, one of which was a single-blind randomized controlled phase 2/3 trial testing AZD1222 (ChAdOx1 nCoV-19) in healthy adults. Trial participant PBMC samples were collected at day 0 and day 28 after the second dose for TCRbeta chain sequencing. The chain is assembled from TRBV7-6 and TRBJ2-7; 8 bases in between match TRBD2. Sequenced material: peripheral blood, taken on day 0 of AZD1222 vaccination. The clonotype was recovered from an adult in good health. The DNA reads TGTGCCAGCAGCCAGGGGCGGGGGGACTCCTACGAGCAGTACTTC. The encoded protein is CASSQGRGDSYEQYF.